This TCR beta chain was recorded in a study of identical twins. Regarding the study as a whole: The study found excess low generation probability among twin-shared out-of-frame alpha sequences.

This clonotype was seen a handful of times. Its antigen is unknown. The authors used template switching to add a universal primer site and gave cDNA unique molecular identifiers. One entry per CDR3 protein results from TCRdb running MiXCR on the 5' RACE reads. This sample has approximately 300,000 distinct CDR3 sequences, with 9.5% found just once. The sample also formed part of further work on yellow fever vaccine responses in identical twins.

The sample taken for sequencing was CD8+ T cells sorted from blood. This clonotype was sampled from a young woman in good health.

CDR3 residues: CASSEPGHPYEQYF. The CDR3 coding sequence is TGCGCCAGCAGTGAGCCCGGACACCCATACGAGCAGTACTTC. The chain has TRBV10-1 and TRBJ2-7; D perhaps matches TRBD1 (5 bases). CDR1 is WNHNN, CDR2 SYGVQD, per germline (reference sequence). CDR3 size: 14 residues. Trimming took off 2 bases at V and 4 bases at J, with 12 bases between the two ends.